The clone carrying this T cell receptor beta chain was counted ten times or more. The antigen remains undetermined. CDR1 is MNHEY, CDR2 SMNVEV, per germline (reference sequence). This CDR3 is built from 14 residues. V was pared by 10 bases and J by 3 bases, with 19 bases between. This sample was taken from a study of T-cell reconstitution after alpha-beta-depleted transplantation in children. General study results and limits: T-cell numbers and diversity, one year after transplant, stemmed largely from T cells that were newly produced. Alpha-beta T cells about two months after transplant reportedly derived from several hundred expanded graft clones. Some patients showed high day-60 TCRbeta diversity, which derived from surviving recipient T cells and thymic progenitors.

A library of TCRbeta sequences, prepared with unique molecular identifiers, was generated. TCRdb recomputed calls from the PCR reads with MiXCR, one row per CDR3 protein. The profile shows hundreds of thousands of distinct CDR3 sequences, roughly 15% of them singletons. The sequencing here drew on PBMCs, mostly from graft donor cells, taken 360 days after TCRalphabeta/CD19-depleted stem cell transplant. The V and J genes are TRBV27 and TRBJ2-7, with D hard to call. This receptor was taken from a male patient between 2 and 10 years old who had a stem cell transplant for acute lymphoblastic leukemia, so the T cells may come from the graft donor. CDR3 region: CATAVGRWSYEQYF. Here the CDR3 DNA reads TGTGCCACCGCGGTGGGCAGGTGGAGCTACGAGCAGTACTTC.